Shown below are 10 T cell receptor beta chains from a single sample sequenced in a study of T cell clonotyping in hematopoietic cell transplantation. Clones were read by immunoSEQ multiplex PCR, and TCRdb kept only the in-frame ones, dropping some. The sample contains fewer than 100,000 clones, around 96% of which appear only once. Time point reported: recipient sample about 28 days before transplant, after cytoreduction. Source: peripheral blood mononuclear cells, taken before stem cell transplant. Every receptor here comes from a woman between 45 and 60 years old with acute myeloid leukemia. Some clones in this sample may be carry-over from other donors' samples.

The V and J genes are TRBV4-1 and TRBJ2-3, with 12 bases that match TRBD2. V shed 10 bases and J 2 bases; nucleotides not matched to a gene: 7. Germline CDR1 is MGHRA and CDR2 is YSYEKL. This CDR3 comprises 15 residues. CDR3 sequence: CATRTSGAFTDTQYF. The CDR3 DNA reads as TGCGCCACGAGGACTAGCGGGGCCTTCACAGATACGCAGTATTTT.

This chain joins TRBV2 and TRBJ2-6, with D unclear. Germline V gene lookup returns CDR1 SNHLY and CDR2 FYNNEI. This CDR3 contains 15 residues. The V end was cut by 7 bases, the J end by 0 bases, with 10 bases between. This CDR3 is CASIPLLSGANVLTF. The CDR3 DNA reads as TGTGCCAGCATTCCGTTGCTCTCTGGGGCCAACGTCCTGACTTTC.

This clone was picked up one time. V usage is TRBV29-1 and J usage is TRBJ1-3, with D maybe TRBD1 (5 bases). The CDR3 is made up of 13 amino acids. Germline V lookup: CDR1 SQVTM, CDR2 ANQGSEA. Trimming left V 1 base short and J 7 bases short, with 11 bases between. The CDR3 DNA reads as TGCAGCGTTGAAGGGGGGATCGGCAACACCATATATTTT. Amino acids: CSVEGGIGNTIYF.

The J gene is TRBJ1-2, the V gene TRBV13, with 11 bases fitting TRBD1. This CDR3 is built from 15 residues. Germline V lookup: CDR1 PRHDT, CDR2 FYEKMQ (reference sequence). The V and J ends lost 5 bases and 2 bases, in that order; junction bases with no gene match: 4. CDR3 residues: CASSDGTGGNYGYTF. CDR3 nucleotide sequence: TGTGCCAGCAGCGACGGGACAGGGGGAAACTATGGCTACACCTTC.

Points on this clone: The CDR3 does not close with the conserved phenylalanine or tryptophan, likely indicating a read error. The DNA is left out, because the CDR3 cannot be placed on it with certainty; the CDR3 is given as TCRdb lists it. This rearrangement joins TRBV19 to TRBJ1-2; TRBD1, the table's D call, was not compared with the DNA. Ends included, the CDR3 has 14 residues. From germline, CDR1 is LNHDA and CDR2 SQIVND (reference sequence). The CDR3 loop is CASSSGTGGAARLA.

CDR3: CAWSPGGGGYEQYF. The CDR3 nucleotides are TGTGCCTGGAGTCCGGGAGGGGGCGGTTACGAGCAGTACTTC. V and J are TRBV30 and TRBJ2-7; perhaps TRBD2 as D (8 bases). The V end lost 2 bases, the J end lost 4 bases, and 15 bases lay between the germline ends. Germline V lookup: CDR1 GTSNPN, CDR2 SVGIG (reference sequence). This CDR3 region has 14 residues.

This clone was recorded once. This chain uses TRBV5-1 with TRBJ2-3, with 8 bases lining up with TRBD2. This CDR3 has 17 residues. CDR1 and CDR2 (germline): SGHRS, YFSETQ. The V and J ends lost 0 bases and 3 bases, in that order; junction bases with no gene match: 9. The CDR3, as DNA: TGCGCCAGCAGCTTGGGGGGGACTAGTAAAAATACAGATACGCAGTATTTT. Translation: CASSLGGTSKNTDTQYF. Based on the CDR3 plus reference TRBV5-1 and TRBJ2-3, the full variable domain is KAGVTQTPRYLIKTRGQQVTLSCSPISGHRSVSWYQQTPGQGLQFLFEYFSETQRNKGNFPGRFSGRQFSNSRSEMNVSTLELGDSALYLCASSLGGTSKNTDTQYFGPGTRLTVL.

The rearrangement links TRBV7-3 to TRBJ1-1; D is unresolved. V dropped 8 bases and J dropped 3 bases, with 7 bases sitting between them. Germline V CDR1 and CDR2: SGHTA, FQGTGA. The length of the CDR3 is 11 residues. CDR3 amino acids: CASRTHTEAFF. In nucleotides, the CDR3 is TGTGCCAGCCGAACCCACACTGAAGCTTTCTTT.

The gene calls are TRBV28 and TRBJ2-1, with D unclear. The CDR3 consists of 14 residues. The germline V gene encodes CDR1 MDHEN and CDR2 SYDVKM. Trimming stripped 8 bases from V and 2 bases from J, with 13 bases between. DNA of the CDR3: TGTGCCAGCCGAGTAGGTCCAACCTACAATGAGCAGTTCTTC. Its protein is CASRVGPTYNEQFF. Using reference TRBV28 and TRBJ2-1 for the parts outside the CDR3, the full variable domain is DVKVTQSSRYLVKRTGEKVFLECVQDMDHENMFWYRQDPGLGLRLIYFSYDVKMKEKGDIPEGYSVSREKKERFSLILESASTNQTSMYLCASRVGPTYNEQFFGPGTRLTVL.

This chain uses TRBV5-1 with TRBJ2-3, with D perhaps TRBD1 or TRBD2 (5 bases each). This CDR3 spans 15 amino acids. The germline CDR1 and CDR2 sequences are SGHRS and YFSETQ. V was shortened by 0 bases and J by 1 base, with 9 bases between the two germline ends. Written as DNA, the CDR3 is TGCGCCAGCAGCTTGGACCCGGGGCGCACAGATACGCAGTATTTT. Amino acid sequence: CASSLDPGRTDTQYF.